This T cell receptor (beta chain) was identified in a study of beta chain features in type 1 diabetes. All of the isolated RNA was reverse transcribed, so expressed TCRB transcripts were sequenced. The data were produced by immunoSEQ multiplex PCR, yet TCRdb's version contains in-frame clones alone and is incomplete. The sample lists some 44,000 clones, around 52% occurring once. The V end lost 5 bases, the J end lost 1 base, and 11 bases lay between the germline ends. Germline loops: CDR1 SGHVS, CDR2 FQNEAQ. The CDR3 contains 14 residues. The TCR was taken from a woman between 18 and 29 years old in good health. This chain links TRBV7-8 with TRBJ1-1; D call uncertain. The sequencing sample was made of Tregs from blood. The CDR3 DNA follows: TGTGCCAGCAGCCTCGGGAGGAGGAACACTGAAGCTTTCTTT. This codes for CASSLGRRNTEAFF.